One and the same sample provided the 28 T cell receptor beta chains below, sequenced in a study of T cell repertoires in cytomegalovirus infection. TCRdb reprocessed the reads via MiXCR and lists one record per CDR3 protein. Of hundreds of thousands of distinct CDR3 sequences listed, roughly 18% are singletons. Source material: PBMCs. The receptor source for this set is a human donor in good health (CMV status not recorded). Some clones in this sample may be carry-over from other donors' samples.

Written as DNA, the CDR3 is TGTGCCAGCAGCCCTGGGAGGACTAGCGGGAGGGAAGAGACCCAGTACTTC. Amino acid sequence: CASSPGRTSGREETQYF. The V and J genes are TRBV9 and TRBJ2-5, with TRBD2 matching over 15 bases. This CDR3 is built from 17 residues. In germline, CDR1 is SGDLS, CDR2 YYNGEE. The V and J ends lost 4 bases and 3 bases, in that order; junction bases with no gene match: 7.

The rearrangement uses TRBV11-2 and TRBJ2-3; 8 nucleotides align to TRBD2. The CDR3 is made up of 16 amino acids. V dropped 4 bases and J dropped 0; count of bases not matched to a gene: 6. Germline V gene sequence: CDR1 SGHAT, CDR2 FQNNGV. This chain's CDR3 is CASSSTSGPSTDTQYF. As DNA, the CDR3 is TGTGCCAGCAGCTCCACTAGCGGACCTAGCACAGATACGCAGTATTTT.

In this sample, this clonotype turned up many times. The chain combines TRBV11-1 with TRBJ2-5, with D uncertain. This CDR3 has 13 amino acids. Trimming cost V 1 base and J 2 bases, with 5 bases left between them. CDR1 is SGHAT, CDR2 FQDESV, per germline (reference sequence). CDR3 residues: CASSLDGQETQYF. The CDR3 DNA follows: TGTGCCAGCAGCTTAGACGGGCAAGAGACCCAGTACTTC.

The chain is built from TRBV5-4 and TRBJ1-4; 7 nucleotides line up with TRBD1. The V gene's germline CDR1 is SGHNT and CDR2 YYREEE (reference sequence). CDR3 size: 14 residues. V dropped 1 base and J dropped 6; count of bases not matched to a gene: 3. CDR3 sequence reads: CASSLLGTDEKLFF. Here the CDR3 DNA reads TGTGCCAGCAGCTTGCTCGGGACAGATGAAAAACTGTTTTTT. The complete variable domain, with remaining parts taken from reference TRBV5-4 and TRBJ1-4, reads ETGVTQSPTHLIKTRGQQVTLRCSSQSGHNTVSWYQQALGQGPQFIFQYYREEENGRGNFPPRFSGLQFPNYSSELNVNALELDDSALYLCASSLLGTDEKLFFGSGTQLSVL.

CDR3 in amino acids: CATSREIAHHPALFF. The CDR3 DNA sequence: TGTGCCACCAGCAGAGAGATCGCTCACCATCCGGCACTGTTTTTT. The chain joins TRBV15 to TRBJ1-4; D gene ambiguous. The V gene lost 0 bases and the J gene lost 13 bases, with 18 bases spanning the gap. This CDR3 comprises 15 residues. Germline CDR1 and CDR2: LNHNV and YYDKDF (reference sequence).

This clonotype occurred many times. This chain connects TRBV7-8 to TRBJ1-5; D is possibly TRBD1 (6 bases). The CDR3 runs to 15 residues. With 5 bases removed from V and 7 bases from J, the gap between germline ends came to 18 bases. Germline CDR1 reads SGHVS; CDR2 reads FQNEAQ. The CDR3 DNA reads TGTGCCAGCAGCATTAAAACAGGGAGAGGGCAGCCCCAGCATTTT. Translated: CASSIKTGRGQPQHF. Complete variable domain (other parts from reference TRBV7-8 and TRBJ1-5): GAGVSQSPRYKVAKRGQDVALRCDPISGHVSLFWYQQALGQGPEFLTYFQNEAQLDKSGLPSDRFFAERPEGSVSTLKIQRTQQEDSAVYLCASSIKTGRGQPQHFGDGTRLSIL.

The CDR3 DNA reads TGTGCCAGCAGTGAAGAGGTCAATCAACATGAAAAACTGTTTTTT. Amino acids: CASSEEVNQHEKLFF. The chain couples TRBV2 to TRBJ1-4; D remains unclear. CDR1 and CDR2 from the germline V gene are SNHLY and FYNNEI. The V and J ends lost 1 base and 6 bases respectively, with 12 bases between them. The CDR3 totals 15 residues.

This clonotype was counted at least ten times. The chain couples TRBV12-3 or TRBV12-4 to TRBJ1-1; D gene ambiguous. Trimming removed 2 bases at V and 6 bases at J, with 13 bases between. The CDR3 is 14 amino acids. The CDR3 bases are TGTGCCAGCAGTTTAATGAGGGAAGGCGCTGAAGCTTTCTTT. It is translated as CASSLMREGAEAFF.

This chain joins TRBV19 and TRBJ1-5; D is undetermined. V dropped 8 bases and J dropped 0 bases, with 11 bases sitting between them. The CDR3 contains 14 residues. CDR1 is LNHDA and CDR2 is SQIVND in the germline V gene (reference sequence). CDR3 bases: TGTGCCAGTGGAGAGCTATATAGCAATCAGCCCCAGCATTTT. Translated: CASGELYSNQPQHF.

This clonotype was counted many times. The chain links TRBV7-8 to TRBJ2-7; D call uncertain. CDR3 length: 15 amino acids. The germline V and J ends were trimmed by 3 bases and 0 bases, with 12 bases remaining between them. Germline-derived CDR1 and CDR2 are SGHVS and FQNEAQ. CDR3 loop: CASSFTQVDSYEQYF. The CDR3 nucleotides are TGTGCCAGCAGCTTCACCCAGGTAGACTCCTACGAGCAGTACTTC.

The rearrangement uses TRBV24-1 and TRBJ1-1; TRBD1 aligns across 9 bases. CDR1 KGHDR and CDR2 SFDVKD come from the germline V gene. This CDR3 region has 17 residues. Losses at the gene ends were 8 bases for V and 0 bases for J; bases not matched to a gene: 12. The CDR3 region is CATNRDRVPRLNTEAFF. The CDR3 region has the DNA TGTGCCACCAACCGGGACAGGGTACCGCGTCTGAACACTGAAGCTTTCTTT.

This clonotype was seen many times. This chain connects TRBV11-2 to TRBJ2-7, with 12 nucleotides matching TRBD2. There are 15 residues in the CDR3. Losses at the gene ends were 4 bases for V and 2 bases for J; bases not matched to a gene: 3. The germline CDR1 and CDR2 sequences are SGHAT and FQNNGV. CDR3 DNA: TGTGCCAGCAGCTCGACTAGCGGGAGCGCCTACGAGCAGTACTTC. Its protein is CASSSTSGSAYEQYF.

This clonotype was detected only a few times. The rearrangement links TRBV13 to TRBJ2-3; D gene unclear. With 0 bases removed from V and 0 bases from J, the gap between germline ends came to 7 bases. CDR1 and CDR2 from the germline V gene are PRHDT and FYEKMQ (reference sequence). This CDR3 comprises 15 residues. For the CDR3, the DNA is TGTGCCAGCAGCTTAGGACCGGCTAGCACAGATACGCAGTATTTT. Translated, it gives CASSLGPASTDTQYF.

This clonotype has only a few counts. This sequence joins TRBV12-5 and TRBJ1-5, with D possibly matching TRBD1 (5 bases). The CDR3 is 16 amino acids. Looked up from germline, CDR1 is LGHNT and CDR2 is FRNRAP. The V and J ends lost 2 bases and 0 bases respectively, with 11 bases between them. The CDR3 nucleotides are TGTGCTAGTGGTTTGCGGTTCAGGGATAGCAATCAGCCCCAGCATTTT. Translation: CASGLRFRDSNQPQHF.

This clonotype was detected many times. This chain uses TRBV7-2 with TRBJ2-6, with D perhaps matching TRBD1 (8 bases). This CDR3 has 21 amino acids. Germline CDR1 SGHTA, CDR2 FQGNSA. Trimming took 3 bases from V and 0 from J, leaving 24 bases between them. CDR3: CASSLKGSGTGAFSGANVLTF. In DNA form, the CDR3 reads TGTGCCAGCAGCTTGAAAGGGAGCGGGACAGGTGCATTCTCTGGGGCCAACGTCCTGACTTTC.

The chain links TRBV15 to TRBJ1-3; D not resolved. Trimming left V 0 bases short and J 0 bases short, with 6 bases between. Germline loops: CDR1 LNHNV, CDR2 YYDKDF (reference sequence). The CDR3 covers 15 residues. The CDR3 loop reads CATSRDAASGNTIYF. DNA for the CDR3: TGTGCCACCAGCAGAGATGCCGCCTCTGGAAACACCATATATTTT.

This clonotype was seen more than once but under ten times. V gene TRBV5-6 combines with J gene TRBJ1-2; no definite D call. The CDR3 sequence is 12 residues long. CDR1 and CDR2 from the germline V gene are SGHDT and YYEEEE. The V end lost 5 bases, the J end lost 8 bases, and 13 bases lay between the germline ends. The CDR3 spells CASSSAEWGYTF. CDR3 coding DNA: TGTGCCAGCAGTTCGGCGGAGTGGGGCTACACCTTC.

This clonotype turned up a few times. The chain employs TRBV5-4 and TRBJ1-1, with 9 nucleotides matching TRBD1. CDR3 length equals 15 residues. Germline CDR1 SGHNT, CDR2 YYREEE (reference sequence). J gave up 3 bases and V 1 base, and 4 bases lay outside the gene matches. Here the CDR3 reads CASSLKRTGDTEAFF. DNA of the CDR3: TGTGCCAGCAGCTTGAAGCGGACAGGGGACACTGAAGCTTTCTTT.

The V call is TRBV2, the J call TRBJ2-5; D unclear. This CDR3 spans 12 amino acids. Germline V gives CDR1 SNHLY, CDR2 FYNNEI. V was trimmed by 7 bases and J by 3 bases, leaving 9 bases between them. CDR3 nucleotides: TGTGCCAGCACGGCCACCAAAGAGACCCAGTACTTC. As protein: CASTATKETQYF. The entire variable domain, with the rest obtained from reference TRBV2 and TRBJ2-5, is as follows: EPEVTQTPSHQVTQMGQEVILRCVPISNHLYFYWYRQILGQKVEFLVSFYNNEISEKSEIFDDQFSVERPDGSNFTLKIRSTKLEDSAMYFCASTATKETQYFGPGTRLLVL.

The table lists this clonotype with a count of one. The rearrangement joins TRBV14 to TRBJ1-2; D is possibly TRBD1 (6 bases). This CDR3 has 15 amino acids. From germline, CDR1 is SGHDN and CDR2 FVKESK. Trimming cost V 5 bases and J 2 bases, with 15 bases left between them. CDR3 nucleotides: TGTGCCAGCAGCAGGGGGAGGCCCATAAACTATGGCTACACCTTC. This codes for CASSRGRPINYGYTF.

The V and J genes are TRBV15 and TRBJ2-3, with 14 bases fitting TRBD2. The CDR3 is 20 amino acids. V lost 1 base and J lost 0; bases outside the gene matches: 9. The germline CDR1 and CDR2 sequences are LNHNV and YYDKDF (reference sequence). The CDR3 DNA reads TGTGCCACCAGCAGAGCACTCGGGACTAGCGGGGGAGCTAGCACAGATACGCAGTATTTT. This codes for CATSRALGTSGGASTDTQYF.

This clonotype occurred many times. The chain employs TRBV6-1 and TRBJ2-7; TRBD1 might be the D (6 bases). Germline CDR1 reads MNHNS; CDR2 reads SASEGT. The germline V and J ends were trimmed by 7 bases and 1 base, with 11 bases remaining between them. The CDR3 covers 13 residues. CDR3 coding DNA: TGTGCCAGCATGGGGGCAGATTCCTACGAGCAGTACTTC. It is translated as CASMGADSYEQYF.

V gene TRBV6-5 combines with J gene TRBJ1-2; possible D gene TRBD1, 5 bases. Trimming removed 0 bases from V and 3 bases from J, with 14 bases in between. In germline, CDR1 is MNHEY, CDR2 SVGAGI. CDR3 length: 16 amino acids. Written as DNA, the CDR3 is TGTGCCAGCAGTTACTCAGGCAGGGAGGGATACTATGGCTACACCTTC. Translation: CASSYSGREGYYGYTF.

The V call is TRBV7-8, the J call TRBJ1-1; a weak D match, TRBD1 (5 bases). The length of the CDR3 is 15 residues. V was clipped by 1 base and J by 5 bases, with 14 bases between them. CDR1 and CDR2 from the germline V gene are SGHVS and FQNEAQ. CDR3 in DNA: TGTGCCAGCAGCTTAGTAGGGCAGGGATGGACTGAAGCTTTCTTT. It is translated as CASSLVGQGWTEAFF.

This clonotype was counted between two and nine times. V gene TRBV28 combines with J gene TRBJ1-5; D unresolved. V was clipped by 6 bases and J by 1 base, with 13 bases between them. The CDR3 length is 15 residues. From germline, CDR1 is MDHEN and CDR2 SYDVKM. In nucleotides, the CDR3 is TGTGCCAGCAGCAGAAATCTAGCAAGCAATCAGCCCCAGCATTTT. Translating gives CASSRNLASNQPQHF.

A few counts support this clonotype. V usage is TRBV4-1 and J usage is TRBJ2-3, with unresolved D. This CDR3 comprises 15 residues. Trimming took 3 bases from V and 0 from J, leaving 10 bases between them. CDR1 is MGHRA and CDR2 is YSYEKL in the germline V gene. CDR3 DNA sequence: TGCGCCAGCAGCCACCGAGAAACCAGCACAGATACGCAGTATTTT. Amino acids: CASSHRETSTDTQYF.

This clonotype was counted a few times. The chain couples TRBV4-3 to TRBJ2-5, with 9 bases lining up with TRBD2. Germline V gives CDR1 LGHNA, CDR2 YSLEER. V was clipped by 1 base and J by 4 bases; unmatched bases: 4. This CDR3 region has 15 residues. The CDR3 spells CASSQGIAGAETQYF. The CDR3 nucleotides are TGCGCCAGCAGCCAAGGGATAGCGGGAGCAGAGACCCAGTACTTC.

This clonotype was observed a handful of times. The chain employs TRBV9 and TRBJ2-3; TRBD2 aligns across 10 bases. The CDR3 covers 15 residues. V lost 4 bases, J lost 4 bases, and 6 bases stayed unmatched. CDR1 is SGDLS, CDR2 YYNGEE, per germline. The CDR3 coding sequence is TGTGCCAGCAGCAAGTCTAGCGGGAGTGCAGATACGCAGTATTTT. This encodes CASSKSSGSADTQYF.